These 24 T cell receptor beta chains were all obtained from the same sample, sequenced in a study of shared clonotypes between healthy human individuals. Clones were read by immunoSEQ multiplex PCR, and TCRdb kept only the in-frame ones, dropping some. The sample yields more than 400,000 clones, 95% to 96% seen once. Sequenced input: naive CD4+ T cells sorted from blood. Indicated subset: CD45RA+ positively selected. The receptors here all came from a woman aged 25 to 45 in good health.

This clone has only one observation. This chain joins TRBV27 and TRBJ1-5; weak D call: TRBD1 (5 bases). The CDR3 spans 16 residues. Germline V gives CDR1 MNHEY, CDR2 SMNVEV (reference sequence). V was pared by 4 bases and J by 0 bases, with 13 bases between. CDR3: CASSSFGTGSNQPQHF. DNA of the CDR3: TGTGCCAGCAGTTCCTTCGGGACGGGTAGCAATCAGCCCCAGCATTTT.

J is TRBJ2-5 and V is TRBV28, with unresolved D. The CDR3 has 12 amino acids. V lost 5 bases and J 5 bases, leaving 9 bases between the germline ends. CDR1 is MDHEN, CDR2 SYDVKM, per germline. The CDR3 coding sequence is TGTGCCAGCAGTCGTGCGCTGGAGACCCAGTACTTC. Amino acids: CASSRALETQYF. Complete variable domain (other parts from reference TRBV28 and TRBJ2-5): DVKVTQSSRYLVKRTGEKVFLECVQDMDHENMFWYRQDPGLGLRLIYFSYDVKMKEKGDIPEGYSVSREKKERFSLILESASTNQTSMYLCASSRALETQYFGPGTRLLVL.

V is TRBV4-1 and J is TRBJ2-7; 9 bases map to TRBD1. CDR1 MGHRA and CDR2 YSYEKL come from the germline V gene. The J segment lost 4 bases and the V segment lost 3 bases, leaving 4 bases of the junction unmatched. The CDR3 is 14 amino acids. CDR3 loop: CASSHSQGAYEQYF. CDR3 DNA: TGCGCCAGCAGCCACTCACAGGGGGCATACGAGCAGTACTTC.

The J gene is TRBJ2-5, the V gene TRBV11-2; D is ambiguous. Trimming removed 6 bases from V and 2 bases from J, with 16 bases in between. CDR1 and CDR2 from the germline V gene are SGHAT and FQNNGV. The CDR3 has 15 residues. DNA of the CDR3: TGTGCCAGCAGTCCCACCCGGGCAGTTCAAGAGACCCAGTACTTC. Amino acids: CASSPTRAVQETQYF.

V gene TRBV28 combines with J gene TRBJ2-7; D not certain. Germline lookup yields CDR1 MDHEN and CDR2 SYDVKM. This CDR3 spans 11 amino acids. Trimming pared 6 bases from V and 3 bases from J, leaving 6 bases between. CDR3 sequence: CASSTVYEQYF. As DNA, the CDR3 is TGTGCCAGCAGCACCGTCTACGAGCAGTACTTC.

CDR3 residues: CASSENTGLGYTF. The CDR3 coding sequence is TGTGCCAGCAGTGAGAATACAGGCCTTGGCTACACCTTC. The chain uses TRBV2 and TRBJ1-2; tentative D call: TRBD1 (5 bases). Looked up from germline, CDR1 is SNHLY and CDR2 is FYNNEI. This CDR3 has 13 amino acids. Trimming removed 3 bases at V and 7 bases at J, with 12 bases between.

The chain links TRBV28 to TRBJ2-3; 7 positions agree with TRBD2. The CDR3 length is 15 residues. Germline V gene data show CDR1 as MDHEN and CDR2 as SYDVKM. V lost 10 bases to trimming and J lost 1 base; unmatched junction nucleotides: 11. CDR3 DNA: TGTGCCACCCAAGAAGCGGGAATCGGCACAGATACGCAGTATTTT. Encoded protein: CATQEAGIGTDTQYF.

The CDR3 sequence is CASSIQGPNTEAFF. The CDR3, as DNA: TGTGCCAGTAGTATCCAGGGACCGAACACTGAAGCTTTCTTT. The V gene is TRBV19, the J gene TRBJ1-1, with TRBD1 as a possible D gene (5 bases). The CDR3 runs to 14 residues. V was clipped by 3 bases and J by 1 base, with 9 bases between them. Germline lookup yields CDR1 LNHDA and CDR2 SQIVND (reference sequence).

This sequence joins TRBV10-3 and TRBJ1-5; D may be TRBD1 (5 bases). The V and J ends lost 4 bases and 7 bases respectively, with 8 bases between them. Per the germline V gene, CDR1 is ENHRY and CDR2 is SYGVKD. This CDR3 spans 12 amino acids. Here the CDR3 DNA reads TGTGCCATCAGTGTTCGGGGGCAGCCCCAGCATTTT. Its translation: CAISVRGQPQHF.

The chain recombines TRBV6-5 with TRBJ2-3; 8 bases are a match to TRBD1. Germline CDR1 MNHEY, CDR2 SVGAGI. This CDR3 is built from 14 residues. V shed 6 bases and J 8 bases; nucleotides not matched to a gene: 10. DNA for the CDR3: TGTGCCAGCAGCCTGCTTGACAGGGGTAGTACGCAGTATTTT. Translation gives CASSLLDRGSTQYF.

This clone was seen many times. This sample includes further DNA sequences coding for the same CDR3. This chain joins TRBV5-1 and TRBJ2-5; D remains unclear. Germline V gives CDR1 SGHRS, CDR2 YFSETQ. The CDR3 has 11 residues. Trimming left V 0 bases short and J 3 bases short, with 0 bases between. In DNA form, the CDR3 reads TGCGCCAGCAGCTTGGAAGAGACCCAGTACTTC. Translated: CASSLEETQYF.

This chain joins TRBV19 and TRBJ1-2; TRBD1 aligns across 8 bases. Germline values: CDR1 LNHDA, CDR2 SQIVND (reference sequence). The CDR3 is 13 residues long. Trimming took 3 bases from V and 7 from J; bases not matched to a gene: 4. The CDR3 DNA sequence: TGTGCCAGTAGTATCCAGGGGGCTTCTGGCTACACCTTC. It translates to CASSIQGASGYTF.

V usage is TRBV2 and J usage is TRBJ1-1; D uncertain. In germline, CDR1 is SNHLY, CDR2 FYNNEI. The CDR3 has 12 residues. Trimming left V 7 bases short and J 0 bases short, with 6 bases between. CDR3 coding DNA: TGTGCCAGCAACGGACTGAACACTGAAGCTTTCTTT. Translating gives CASNGLNTEAFF.

The chain has TRBV19 and TRBJ2-5; D perhaps matches TRBD2 (6 bases). Germline assignment: CDR1 LNHDA and CDR2 SQIVND (reference sequence). Trimming stripped 5 bases from V and 5 bases from J, with 15 bases between. The CDR3 runs to 14 residues. The CDR3: CASSPRGRRETQYF. As DNA, the CDR3 is TGTGCCAGTAGTCCCCGTGGGAGGCGGGAGACCCAGTACTTC.

The chain combines TRBV6-6 with TRBJ2-7; D is possibly TRBD1 (7 bases). The germline V gene encodes CDR1 MNHNY and CDR2 SVGAGI (reference sequence). Trimming took off 2 bases at V and 2 bases at J, with 10 bases between the two ends. CDR3 length: 14 amino acids. The CDR3, as DNA: TGTGCCAGCAGTTACGGAGGGACAGCCTACGAGCAGTACTTC. Protein: CASSYGGTAYEQYF.

The V and J genes are TRBV15 and TRBJ2-1; D ambiguous. This CDR3 contains 13 residues. V dropped 0 bases and J dropped 6 bases, with 6 bases sitting between them. CDR1 is LNHNV, CDR2 YYDKDF, per germline (reference sequence). CDR3 protein: CATSRDFGNEQFF. For the CDR3, the DNA is TGTGCCACCAGCAGAGATTTCGGCAATGAGCAGTTCTTC.

This rearrangement joins TRBV6-4 to TRBJ2-5; D unresolved. V was cut by 8 bases and J by 5 bases, with 9 bases left in between. Germline CDR1 MRHNA, CDR2 SNTAGT. The CDR3 is made up of 11 amino acids. The CDR3 DNA is TGTGCCAGCCCGAGTATGGAGACCCAGTACTTC. This codes for CASPSMETQYF.

V usage is TRBV5-1 and J usage is TRBJ2-5; TRBD1 matches at 8 bases. This CDR3 contains 15 residues. V was pared by 3 bases and J by 5 bases, with 9 bases of the junction left unmatched. Per the germline V gene, CDR1 is SGHRS and CDR2 is YFSETQ. The CDR3 DNA follows: TGCGCCAGCAGCTCGACAGGGGTCGATTGGGAGACCCAGTACTTC. Residues: CASSSTGVDWETQYF.

The chain combines TRBV2 with TRBJ2-1, with 9 bases fitting TRBD2. The CDR3 contains 19 residues. Germline assignment: CDR1 SNHLY and CDR2 FYNNEI. V trimming: 8 bases; J trimming: 0 bases; junction bases outside the gene matches: 17. The CDR3 spells CASEGGRLADPSSYNEQFF. For the CDR3, the DNA is TGTGCCAGCGAAGGGGGGAGACTAGCGGACCCCAGCTCCTACAATGAGCAGTTCTTC.

The rearrangement joins TRBV25-1 to TRBJ2-5; 8 bases map to TRBD1. The germline V gene encodes CDR1 MGHDK and CDR2 SYGVNS. This CDR3 has 14 residues. Unmatched junction bases numbered 4, after V lost 3 bases and J lost 4 bases. The CDR3 DNA follows: TGTGCCAGCAGTGAGGCAGGGGGCCTAGAGACCCAGTACTTC. Protein: CASSEAGGLETQYF.

V usage is TRBV14 and J usage is TRBJ2-3; 9 bases line up with TRBD2. Germline lookup yields CDR1 SGHDN and CDR2 FVKESK. The V segment lost 2 bases and the J segment 3 bases; nucleotides outside the gene matches: 3. The CDR3 has 15 amino acids. The CDR3 bases are TGTGCCAGCAGCCAACTAGCGGGACTAACAGATACGCAGTATTTT. Translating gives CASSQLAGLTDTQYF.

This sequence joins TRBV5-8 and TRBJ2-3; weak D call: TRBD2 (5 bases). CDR1 is SGHTS, CDR2 YDEGEE, per germline. V lost 1 base to trimming and J lost 0 bases, with 12 bases between them. The CDR3 is made up of 16 amino acids. CDR3 region: CASSLQRSLSTDTQYF. The CDR3 DNA reads TGTGCCAGCAGCTTGCAGCGGAGCCTGAGCACAGATACGCAGTATTTT.

The rearrangement joins TRBV6-5 to TRBJ2-1; 8 bases are a match to TRBD1. CDR1 and CDR2 from the germline V gene are MNHEY and SVGAGI. V shed 4 bases and J 6 bases; nucleotides not matched to a gene: 8. The CDR3 is 15 amino acids. The CDR3 is CASSSPTGAINEQFF. The CDR3 nucleotides read TGTGCCAGCAGTTCCCCGACAGGGGCTATCAATGAGCAGTTCTTC.

This sequence joins TRBV6-1 and TRBJ1-5; 8 nucleotides line up with TRBD1. The CDR3 totals 15 residues. Germline loops: CDR1 MNHNS, CDR2 SASEGT. With 3 bases clipped from V and 6 bases from J, the junction kept 7 bases outside the gene matches. CDR3 in amino acids: CASSEMTGAVQPQHF. The CDR3 region has the DNA TGTGCCAGCAGTGAGATGACAGGGGCCGTTCAGCCCCAGCATTTT.